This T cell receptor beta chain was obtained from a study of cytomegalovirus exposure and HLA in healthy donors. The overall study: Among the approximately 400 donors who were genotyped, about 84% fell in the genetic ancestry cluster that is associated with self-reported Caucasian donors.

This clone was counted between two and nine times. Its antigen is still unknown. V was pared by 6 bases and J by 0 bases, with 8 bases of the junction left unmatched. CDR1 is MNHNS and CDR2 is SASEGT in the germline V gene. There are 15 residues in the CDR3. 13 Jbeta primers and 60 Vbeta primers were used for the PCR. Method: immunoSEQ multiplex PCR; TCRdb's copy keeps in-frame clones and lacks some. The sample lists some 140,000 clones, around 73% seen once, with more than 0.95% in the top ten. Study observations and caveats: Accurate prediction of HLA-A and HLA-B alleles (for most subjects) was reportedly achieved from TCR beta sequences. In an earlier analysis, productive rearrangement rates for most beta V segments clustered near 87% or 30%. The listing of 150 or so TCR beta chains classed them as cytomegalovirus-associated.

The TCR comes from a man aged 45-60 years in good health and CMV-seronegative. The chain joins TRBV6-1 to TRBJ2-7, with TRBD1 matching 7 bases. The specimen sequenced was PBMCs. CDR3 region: CASSQRQGSSYEQYF. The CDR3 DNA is TGTGCCAGCAGCCAAAGACAGGGTAGCTCCTACGAGCAGTACTTC.